The clone carrying this T cell receptor (beta chain) was seen more than once but under ten times. Its antigen is unknown. The table came from immunoSEQ multiplex PCR; TCRdb's copy has only in-frame clones and leaves some out. The sample contains more than 95,000 clones, approximately 88% of which appear only once. This record comes from a study of T cell responses to AZD1222 COVID-19 vaccine. Overall study: Both about-4-week and about-12-week second-dose recipients were combined.

This CDR3 spans 14 amino acids. The germline V gene encodes CDR1 MRHNA and CDR2 SNTAGT. V lost 4 bases and J lost 7; bases outside the gene matches: 7. Regarding the study as a whole: Targeting of unmutated variant regions was reportedly seen in nearly half of spike-specific TCRs. Spike was spanned by vaccine-associated CD4 TCRs, with dominance at 160-218 and 743-854.

The material was peripheral blood, obtained on day 0 of AZD1222 vaccination. The rearrangement joins TRBV6-4 to TRBJ2-1; 7 nucleotides align to TRBD2. The sequence was collected from an adult in good health. DNA of the CDR3: TGTGCCAGCAGTGGGGATGGGGGGGGAAATGAGCAGTTCTTC. Its translation is CASSGDGGGNEQFF.